The 2 T cell receptor beta chains below were found in one sample sequenced in a study of vaccination and CD4 T cells after COVID-19 (dated by TCRdb to about 2022). The sample's treatment or condition label, decoded: roughly 10-day PBMC culture with coronavirus spike peptide pools or control peptides (ViraFEST assay). For these TCRs, the target antigens are not known. The library was built by means of PCR. The sequencer was an Illumina iSeq 100. DNA from cultured CD4+ T cells underwent TCR sequencing with the Oncomine TCR Beta short-read assay at the Johns Hopkins FTIC core. Starting from the raw public reads, TCRdb applied fastp trimming at Q25, assembled clones with MiXCR and retained in-frame beta chains. Identical CDR3 protein sequences are pooled into one entry, listed with their most common genes and DNA. This sample lists about 10,000 distinct CDR3 sequences; around 58% were detected once. The ten largest clones represent about a sixth of the sample.

Input material: CD4+ T cells from blood, cultured in vitro. These receptors came from a human donor who had recovered from COVID-19.

The genes are TRBV11-2 and TRBJ2-5; no definite D call. The V and J ends lost 5 bases and 2 bases respectively, with 12 bases between them. CDR1 is SGHAT, CDR2 FQNNGV, per germline. The CDR3 has 14 residues. CDR3 bases: TGTGCCAGCAGCCAACGGGCAGTTCAAGAGACCCAGTACTTC. Encoded protein: CASSQRAVQETQYF. The whole variable domain, remainder taken from reference TRBV11-2 and TRBJ2-5, is EAGVAQSPRYKIIEKRQSVAFWCNPISGHATLYWYQQILGQGPKLLIQFQNNGVVDDSQLPKDRFSAERLKGVDSTLKIQPAKLEDSAVYLCASSQRAVQETQYFGPGTRLLVL.

This clonotype was seen a few times. The chain is built from TRBV20-1 and TRBJ1-1; maybe TRBD1 (6 bases). The germline V gene has CDR1 DFQATT and CDR2 SNEGSKA (reference sequence). The CDR3 sequence is 11 residues long. CDR3 nucleotide sequence: TGCGCGGGGGCGCAGGGCACTGAAGCTTTCTTT. This encodes CAGAQGTEAFF.